This T cell receptor beta chain was obtained from a study of cytomegalovirus exposure and HLA in healthy donors. Across the study: Clustering assigned about 79% of the approximately 400 genotyped donors to the Caucasian-associated ancestry cluster.

Germline V gene data show CDR1 as MGHRA and CDR2 as YSYEKL. Trimming took 4 bases from V and 5 from J, leaving 11 bases between them. This CDR3 has 13 amino acids. The primer mix had 60 Vbeta and 13 Jbeta primers. Generated by immunoSEQ multiplex PCR, the TCRdb table keeps only in-frame clones and is missing some. Here the sample spans around 130,000 clones, 80% to 85% being singletons. Study-wide results and caveats: A later analysis appeared to link common viral pathogens to several of the most significant clusters. The availability of immune exposure information extended only to CMV serostatus. What TCR beta sequences reportedly achieved was accurate prediction of HLA-A and HLA-B alleles in most subjects.

Of note for this clone: No antigen is known for it.

The rearrangement links TRBV4-1 to TRBJ1-1, with no clear D. The sequenced sample consisted of PBMCs. The source is a human donor in good health. Here the CDR3 DNA reads TGCGCCAGCAGCCCCGTTTGGAGGACTGAAGCTTTCTTT. Amino acids: CASSPVWRTEAFF.